The TCR beta chain described here comes from a study of Tregs in tolerant kidney transplant recipients. General study results and limits: Validation in larger populations is needed because few patients were studied.

Concerning this clone itself: Its antigen is as yet unknown.

Data came from immunoSEQ multiplex PCR; TCRdb stores just in-frame clones and leaves some out. This sample yields about 94,000 clones, of which 93% are seen a single time; approximately 0.5% belongs to the top ten. This specimen consisted of CD4+ T cells from blood, obtained before the transplant. This receptor was taken from a human donor who received a combined kidney and bone marrow transplant.

For the CDR3, the DNA is TGTGCCAGCCTCCGCCCCCTAAGCTCCTACAATGAGCAGTTCTTC. Protein sequence: CASLRPLSSYNEQFF. The gene calls are TRBV2 and TRBJ2-1; D unclear. V dropped 8 bases and J dropped 0 bases, with 14 bases sitting between them. CDR1 SNHLY and CDR2 FYNNEI come from the germline V gene. The CDR3 is made up of 15 amino acids.